Listed below are T cell receptor beta chains from one sample, sequenced in a study of blood T cell repertoires in COVID-19. TCRdb's copy holds only in-frame clones and misses some; the assay was immunoSEQ multiplex PCR. This sample has fewer than 350,000 clones, with 88% found just once. What was sequenced was peripheral blood. The receptors stem from a man between 18 and 29 years old with active or convalescent COVID-19. CDR3s include the opening cysteine and the closing phenylalanine or tryptophan. The D gene is left open where the match is weak. Rows give clone size only sometimes, using once, few, many, or a class for an expanded clone.

len,abundance,v_gene,j_gene,d_gene,CDR3aa,CDR3nt
13,.,TRBV2,TRBJ2-2,.,CASMRENTGELFF,TGTGCCAGCATGCGGGAGAACACCGGGGAGCTGTTTTTT
15,.,TRBV19,TRBJ1-5,.,CASSIARGGNQPQHF,TGTGCCAGTAGTATAGCTAGGGGTGGCAATCAGCCCCAGCATTTT
12,.,TRBV6-6,TRBJ2-3,.,CASRDFPDTQYF,TGTGCCAGCAGGGACTTTCCAGATACGCAGTATTTT
15,.,TRBV19,TRBJ1-1,.,CASSIRTVANTEAFF,TGTGCCAGTAGTATTAGGACAGTGGCGAACACTGAAGCTTTCTTT
15,few,TRBV7-3,TRBJ2-7,TRBD1,CASSPSAGGSYEQYF,TGTGCCAGCAGCCCCTCGGCAGGGGGCAGTTACGAGCAGTACTTC
15,once,TRBV5-6,TRBJ2-7,TRBD2,CASSSALAEAYEQYF,TGTGCCAGCAGCTCGGCACTAGCGGAAGCCTACGAGCAGTACTTC
16,.,TRBV7-8,TRBJ2-1,TRBD2,CASSPEGTSGGYEQFF,TGTGCCAGCAGCCCAGAGGGGACTAGCGGGGGCTACGAGCAGTTCTTC
13,.,TRBV27,TRBJ1-5,TRBD1,CASSWGQGQPQHF,TGTGCCAGCAGTTGGGGACAGGGACAGCCCCAGCATTTT
14,.,TRBV6-5,TRBJ1-4,TRBD1,CASRQGVINEKLFF,TGTGCCAGCAGGCAGGGGGTGATTAATGAAAAACTGTTTTTT
12,.,TRBV4-3,TRBJ2-7,.,CASSHLQGEQYF,TGCGCCAGCAGCCATCTCCAGGGGGAGCAGTACTTC
15,.,TRBV28,TRBJ1-1,TRBD1,CASSLPSDRGQEAFF,TGTGCCAGCAGTCTCCCCTCTGACAGGGGCCAAGAAGCTTTCTTT
16,.,TRBV5-4,TRBJ1-1,TRBD1,CASSLSPGQGASEAFF,TGTGCCAGCAGCTTGTCCCCGGGACAGGGGGCTTCTGAAGCTTTCTTT
15,.,TRBV10-2,TRBJ1-4,.,CASSPNRIKNEKLFF,TGCGCCAGCAGTCCCAACAGAATCAAAAATGAAAAACTGTTTTTT
11,.,TRBV19,TRBJ1-5,.,CASGVQQPQHF,TGTGCCAGCGGGGTGCAACAGCCCCAGCATTTT
17,.,TRBV11-2,TRBJ1-3,.,CASSSRFETYSGNTIYF,TGTGCCAGCAGCAGCCGGTTCGAGACATACTCTGGAAACACCATATATTTT
12,.,TRBV3-1/TRBV3-2,TRBJ2-7,.,CASSQAGYEQYF,TGTGCCAGCAGCCAAGCGGGTTACGAGCAGTACTTC
15,once,TRBV19,TRBJ2-1,TRBD2,CASSPRGARGDEQFF,TGTGCCAGTAGTCCGCGGGGGGCCCGGGGGGATGAGCAGTTCTTC
15,.,TRBV7-9,TRBJ1-2,TRBD1,CASSPRTGYNYGYTF,TGTGCCAGCAGCCCCCGGACAGGGTATAACTATGGCTACACCTTC
16,.,TRBV7-9,TRBJ1-1,.,CASSFVSRQGSAEAFF,TGTGCCAGCAGCTTCGTTTCCAGACAAGGTTCGGCTGAAGCTTTCTTT
15,once,TRBV7-2,TRBJ2-7,TRBD1,CASSQTGTASVEQYF,TGTGCCAGCAGCCAAACCGGGACAGCCTCGGTTGAGCAGTACTTC
13,.,TRBV7-3,TRBJ1-1,.,CASSATGNTEAFF,TGTGCCAGCAGCGCGACAGGGAACACTGAAGCTTTCTTT
14,.,TRBV5-1,TRBJ2-2,.,CASSYARGTGELFF,TGCGCCAGCAGCTACGCCCGGGGCACCGGGGAGCTGTTTTTT
16,.,TRBV6-1,TRBJ1-5,TRBD1,CASSGTGTSRHQPQHF,TGTGCCAGCAGTGGGACAGGGACCTCCAGGCATCAGCCCCAGCATTTT
15,.,TRBV5-1,TRBJ2-2,.,CASSTGTTNTGELFF,TGCGCCAGCAGCACGGGGACAACGAACACCGGGGAGCTGTTTTTT
18,.,TRBV19,TRBJ1-4,TRBD1,CASSTGTGRSGANEKLFF,TGTGCCAGTAGTACCGGGACAGGGCGAAGCGGCGCTAATGAAAAACTGTTTTTT
18,.,TRBV6-1,TRBJ1-5,.,CASSENRGRRYSNQPQHF,TGTGCCAGCAGTGAAAATAGGGGTAGACGCTATAGCAATCAGCCCCAGCATTTT
16,.,TRBV4-1,TRBJ2-2,TRBD1,CASSPNRLTGAGELFF,TGCGCCAGCAGCCCGAATCGCCTTACAGGGGCCGGGGAGCTGTTTTTT
12,.,TRBV10-3,TRBJ2-7,TRBD2,CAISETGGEQYF,TGTGCCATCAGTGAAACGGGGGGCGAGCAGTACTTC